The 23 T cell receptor beta chains below were found in one sample sequenced in a study of blood T cell repertoires in COVID-19. TCRdb's table, derived via immunoSEQ multiplex PCR, lists solely in-frame clones and lacks some. The data hold around 120,000 clones, with nearly 90% observed a single time. The material sequenced was peripheral blood. The receptors come from an older woman with COVID-19, enrolled during active disease.

This clone came up once. The chain is built from TRBV7-2 and TRBJ2-3; TRBD1 agrees at 8 bases. The junction had 0 bases not matched to a gene; V was cut back by 0 bases and J by 4 bases. Germline CDR1 and CDR2: SGHTA and FQGNSA. CDR3 length: 14 amino acids. The DNA for the CDR3 is TGTGCCAGCAGCTTAGCACAGGGGGCAGATACGCAGTATTTT. As protein: CASSLAQGADTQYF. The full variable domain, its missing parts supplied by reference TRBV7-2 and TRBJ2-3, is GAGVSQSPSNKVTEKGKDVELRCDPISGHTALYWYRQSLGQGLEFLIYFQGNSAPDKSGLPSDRFSAERTGGSVSTLTIQRTQQEDSAVYLCASSLAQGADTQYFGPGTRLTVL.

The rearrangement links TRBV11-2 to TRBJ1-5, with a weak D call TRBD1 (5 bases). V lost 1 base, J lost 5 bases, and 12 bases lay in between. Germline V CDR1 and CDR2: SGHAT, FQNNGV. This CDR3 region has 15 residues. The CDR3 sequence: CASSLGAGHYQPQHF. The CDR3 DNA is TGTGCCAGCAGCTTAGGGGCAGGGCATTATCAGCCCCAGCATTTT.

The sample holds a few counts of this clone. The chain joins TRBV4-2 to TRBJ1-3; possible D gene TRBD1, 6 bases. CDR3 length equals 16 residues. Germline loops: CDR1 LGHNA, CDR2 YNFKEQ. Trimming pared 1 base from V and 0 bases from J, leaving 10 bases between. The CDR3 is CASSQVQGFSGNTIYF. The CDR3 DNA reads as TGTGCCAGCAGCCAAGTACAGGGTTTCTCTGGAAACACCATATATTTT.

The chain couples TRBV19 to TRBJ1-1; D perhaps matches TRBD1 (6 bases). This CDR3 is 13 amino acids long. Germline V gives CDR1 LNHDA, CDR2 SQIVND (reference sequence). V was pared by 4 bases and J by 1 base, with 7 bases between. The CDR3, as DNA: TGTGCCAGTAGTAGGGGGCAGAACACTGAAGCTTTCTTT. Protein product: CASSRGQNTEAFF.

The rearrangement uses TRBV9 and TRBJ1-6; D is unclear. The CDR3 has 14 amino acids. The V end lost 0 bases, the J end lost 12 bases, and 13 bases lay between the germline ends. The germline CDR1 and CDR2 sequences are SGDLS and YYNGEE. The CDR3 DNA reads as TGTGCCAGCAGCGTAGGAGGTCCTCTTCGACCCCTCCACTTT. Translating it yields CASSVGGPLRPLHF.

The V and J genes are TRBV27 and TRBJ1-1, with D possibly matching TRBD1 (5 bases). The CDR3 is 16 amino acids. V was cut by 0 bases and J by 5 bases, with 16 bases left in between. The germline V gene has CDR1 MNHEY and CDR2 SMNVEV (reference sequence). CDR3 DNA sequence: TGTGCCAGCAGTTTATCGTCGGGGGGTCGAGGGACTGAAGCTTTCTTT. Its translation is CASSLSSGGRGTEAFF.

The V gene is TRBV6-1, the J gene TRBJ2-7, with 8 nucleotides matching TRBD1. Trimming at V came to 4 bases and at J to 3 bases, leaving 11 bases not matched to a gene. Germline CDR1 and CDR2: MNHNS and SASEGT. The CDR3 runs 16 residues. The CDR3 sequence: CASSATSDRAHYEQYF. The CDR3 DNA reads TGTGCCAGCAGTGCCACTTCGGACAGGGCCCACTACGAGCAGTACTTC.

The CDR3 loop is CASTRLAGTSSYNEQFF. In nucleotides, the CDR3 is TGTGCCAGCACCCGACTAGCGGGGACCAGCTCCTACAATGAGCAGTTCTTC. The chain has TRBV5-4 and TRBJ2-1; TRBD2 aligns across 11 bases. There are 17 residues in the CDR3. The J segment lost 0 bases and the V segment lost 6 bases, leaving 8 bases of the junction unmatched. Germline V gene data show CDR1 as SGHNT and CDR2 as YYREEE (reference sequence).

This chain joins TRBV7-9 and TRBJ1-2; 12 bases match TRBD1. Per germline, CDR1 SEHNR and CDR2 FQNEAQ (reference sequence). Losses at the gene ends were 2 bases for V and 6 bases for J; bases not matched to a gene: 7. The CDR3 runs 16 residues. CDR3 in DNA: TGTGCCAGCAGCTTATCTCCGGGACAGGGGGCGGATGGCTACACCTTC. It yields the protein CASSLSPGQGADGYTF. Supplemented by reference TRBV7-9 and TRBJ1-2, the full variable domain reads DTGVSQNPRHKITKRGQNVTFRCDPISEHNRLYWYRQTLGQGPEFLTYFQNEAQLEKSRLLSDRFSAERPKGSFSTLEIQRTEQGDSAMYLCASSLSPGQGADGYTFGSGTRLTVV.

The gene calls are TRBV9 and TRBJ1-2; maybe TRBD1 (5 bases). V was pared by 0 bases and J by 3 bases, with 15 bases between. This CDR3 spans 16 amino acids. CDR1 and CDR2 (germline): SGDLS, YYNGEE. Here the CDR3 reads CASSVDLRGLDYGYTF. CDR3 coding DNA: TGTGCCAGCAGCGTAGATCTTCGGGGGTTGGACTATGGCTACACCTTC.

This CDR3 is CASSQVGRGGTDTQYF. Here the CDR3 DNA reads TGTGCCAGCAGCCAAGTAGGCAGGGGTGGGACAGATACGCAGTATTTT. The genes are TRBV3-1 (or the pseudogene TRBV3-2) and TRBJ2-3; a possible D gene is TRBD1 (6 bases). The CDR3 extends over 16 amino acids. The V gene lost 1 base and the J gene lost 3 bases, with 14 bases spanning the gap. Germline V gene sequence: CDR1 LGHDT, CDR2 YNNKEL (reference sequence).

The genes are TRBV5-1 and TRBJ1-3; D call uncertain. V was shortened by 0 bases and J by 0 bases, with 10 bases between the two germline ends. The CDR3 covers 16 residues. Germline V lookup: CDR1 SGHRS, CDR2 YFSETQ. The CDR3 bases are TGCGCCAGCAGCTTGGATGTTTCCAGCTCTGGAAACACCATATATTTT. Its protein product is CASSLDVSSSGNTIYF.

This chain uses TRBV6-5 with TRBJ2-1; D ambiguous. Germline V gives CDR1 MNHEY, CDR2 SVGAGI. The CDR3 loop spans 16 amino acids. Trimming took off 0 bases at V and 6 bases at J, with 15 bases between the two ends. The CDR3 sequence is CASSYSIQPVGNEQFF. The CDR3 bases are TGTGCCAGCAGTTACTCGATACAGCCCGTTGGCAATGAGCAGTTCTTC.

This clone was seen only once. The chain carries TRBV6-6 and TRBJ1-1, with TRBD1 matching 8 bases. This CDR3 contains 16 residues. Germline trimming cut 2 bases from V and 1 base from J; bases unmatched to any gene: 6. Germline V gene sequence: CDR1 MNHNY, CDR2 SVGAGI (reference sequence). CDR3 nucleotides: TGTGCCAGCAGTTACATCAGGGGGCAGAAGAACACTGAAGCTTTCTTT. It is translated as CASSYIRGQKNTEAFF.

The V and J genes are TRBV5-4 and TRBJ1-1; TRBD1 aligns across 11 bases. With V trimmed by 3 bases and J by 7 bases, 8 bases remained unmatched. The CDR3 length is 15 residues. The germline CDR1 and CDR2 sequences are SGHNT and YYREEE (reference sequence). In nucleotides, the CDR3 is TGTGCCAGCAGCTCGAAGGGACAGGGGGTAAATGAAGCTTTCTTT. Translated: CASSSKGQGVNEAFF. Complete variable domain (other parts from reference TRBV5-4 and TRBJ1-1): ETGVTQSPTHLIKTRGQQVTLRCSSQSGHNTVSWYQQALGQGPQFIFQYYREEENGRGNFPPRFSGLQFPNYSSELNVNALELDDSALYLCASSSKGQGVNEAFFGQGTRLTVV.

J is TRBJ1-2 and V is TRBV19, with 8 nucleotides matching TRBD1. Germline lookup yields CDR1 LNHDA and CDR2 SQIVND (reference sequence). The CDR3 has 16 residues. V trimming: 5 bases; J trimming: 1 base; junction bases outside the gene matches: 9. The CDR3 DNA is TGTGCCAGTAGTCCGGGGACAGGAGCCGTTAACTATGGCTACACCTTC. As protein: CASSPGTGAVNYGYTF.

This chain links TRBV25-1 with TRBJ1-6; D is ambiguous. The CDR3 loop spans 14 amino acids. Germline CDR1 is MGHDK and CDR2 is SYGVNS. V lost 1 base and J 10 bases, leaving 11 bases between the germline ends. DNA of the CDR3: TGTGCCAGCAGTGAATTGTGGGCAGACTCACCCCTCCACTTT. It codes for CASSELWADSPLHF.

This chain links TRBV18 with TRBJ1-1; tentative D call: TRBD1 (5 bases). V gave up 3 bases and J gave up 1 base, with 9 bases separating them. CDR3 length: 14 residues. Germline-derived CDR1 and CDR2 are KGHSH and LQKENI. CDR3 sequence: CASSPLGQNTEAFF. The CDR3 nucleotides are TGTGCCAGCTCACCTCTAGGACAGAACACTGAAGCTTTCTTT.

The chain couples TRBV2 to TRBJ2-3; 10 bases agree with TRBD1. Germline V lookup: CDR1 SNHLY, CDR2 FYNNEI. The length of the CDR3 is 14 residues. The V gene end was trimmed by 4 bases and the J gene end by 6 bases; junction bases not matched to a gene: 4. The CDR3, as DNA: TGTGCCAGCAGTGGGGACAGGGGAACGGATACGCAGTATTTT. It encodes CASSGDRGTDTQYF.

CDR3 DNA: TGTGCCAGCAGCTCTAAGGACAGGGAATGGTATGGCTACACCTTC. Translation gives CASSSKDREWYGYTF. V gene TRBV9 combines with J gene TRBJ1-2; 8 bases are a match to TRBD1. Germline lookup yields CDR1 SGDLS and CDR2 YYNGEE. V was clipped by 4 bases and J by 5 bases; unmatched bases: 10. CDR3 length equals 15 residues.

V usage is TRBV5-4 and J usage is TRBJ1-1; perhaps TRBD1 as D (6 bases). The CDR3 has 14 residues. With 0 bases removed from V and 6 bases from J, the gap between germline ends came to 12 bases. Germline V lookup: CDR1 SGHNT, CDR2 YYREEE (reference sequence). CDR3 DNA: TGTGCCAGCAGCTTGGACAGGGATATCCCTGAAGCTTTCTTT. Protein: CASSLDRDIPEAFF.

A remark on this clone: At one end, the junction sequence differs from germline, possibly due to a read error. The V gene is TRBV7-3, the J gene TRBJ2-6; maybe TRBD2 (6 bases). Germline loops: CDR1 SGHTA, CDR2 FQGTGA. The CDR3 is made up of 14 amino acids. The CDR3 region has the DNA TGTGCCAGCAGGGGAGGATCCGGGGCCAACGTCCTAACTTTC. Translated, it gives CASRGGSGANVLTF.

CDR3 DNA sequence: TGCGCCAGCACTGCCCCCGGGACAGGGGGTGGCTACACCTTC. Its protein is CASTAPGTGGGYTF. The J gene is TRBJ1-2, the V gene TRBV5-1; TRBD1 matches 11 bases. Germline V gene data show CDR1 as SGHRS and CDR2 as YFSETQ. The CDR3 is 14 amino acids. Trimming took 6 bases from V and 7 from J; bases not matched to a gene: 8.